Following are 15 T cell receptor beta chains from one sample sequenced in a study of graft-versus-host responses after intestinal transplantation. Produced via immunoSEQ multiplex PCR; TCRdb's table is partial and in-frame only. The sample lists 20,000 or so clones; 82% were seen once. The material was PBMCs, obtained 14 days after transplant. These receptors were collected from a human patient who received an intestinal transplant, so some T cells may come from the graft donor.

The chain carries TRBV5-3 and TRBJ2-7; D gene ambiguous. TRBV5-3 is recorded as an ORF, its role being uncertain. V lost 0 bases, J lost 0 bases, and 10 bases lay in between. This CDR3 comprises 15 residues. CDR3 sequence reads: CARSLAGVNSYEQYF. The CDR3, as DNA: TGTGCCAGAAGCTTGGCTGGGGTTAACTCCTACGAGCAGTACTTC.

The genes are TRBV11-2 and TRBJ1-3; 7 nucleotides agree with TRBD1. Germline values: CDR1 SGHAT, CDR2 FQNNGV. Trimming at V came to 5 bases and at J to 2 bases, leaving 9 bases not matched to a gene. This CDR3 region has 16 residues. The CDR3 DNA follows: TGTGCCAGCAGCCCATCTACAGGGGAAACTGGAAACACCATATATTTT. It encodes CASSPSTGETGNTIYF.

This clone was observed a few times. J is TRBJ2-7 and V is TRBV5-4; 8 bases are shared with TRBD1. The length of the CDR3 is 15 residues. Looked up from germline, CDR1 is SGHNT and CDR2 is YYREEE (reference sequence). The J segment lost 2 bases and the V segment lost 8 bases, leaving 12 bases of the junction unmatched. The CDR3 bases are TGTGCCAGTGGGATGCGGGGACAGGCGCCCTACGAGCAGTACTTC. It translates to CASGMRGQAPYEQYF.

V is TRBV7-8 and J is TRBJ2-1, with D possibly being TRBD2 (6 bases). The CDR3 loop spans 20 amino acids. V was pared by 5 bases and J by 1 base, with 27 bases between. The germline CDR1 and CDR2 sequences are SGHVS and FQNEAQ. DNA for the CDR3: TGTGCCAGCAGCCCCCCCCCTTGGGCGGGAAGGGGTAGGTCCTACAATGAGCAGTTCTTC. Translated, it gives CASSPPPWAGRGRSYNEQFF.

The chain combines TRBV11-3 with TRBJ2-3; D gene ambiguous. The CDR3 is 12 residues long. Trimming cost V 6 bases and J 4 bases, with 8 bases left between them. CDR1 is SGHNT, CDR2 YENEEA, per germline. Here the CDR3 DNA reads TGTGCCAGCAGTGAGACCTCAGATACGCAGTATTTT. This encodes CASSETSDTQYF. Full variable domain (rest looked up from reference TRBV11-3 and TRBJ2-3): EAGVVQSPRYKIIEKKQPVAFWCNPISGHNTLYWYLQNLGQGPELLIRYENEEAVDDSQLPKDRFSAERLKGVDSTLKIQPAELGDSAVYLCASSETSDTQYFGPGTRLTVL.

This clone was seen a few times. The genes are TRBV7-2 and TRBJ2-7; 13 positions agree with TRBD2. The CDR3 runs to 14 residues. CDR1 SGHTA and CDR2 FQGNSA come from the germline V gene. With 5 bases clipped from V and 3 bases from J, the junction kept 1 base outside the gene matches. CDR3 amino acids: CASSRTSGSYEQYF. The CDR3 DNA is TGTGCCAGCAGCCGGACTAGCGGGAGCTACGAGCAGTACTTC.

The V gene is TRBV7-7, the J gene TRBJ1-2; 8 nucleotides agree with TRBD1. The germline V gene has CDR1 SSHAT and CDR2 FNYEAQ (reference sequence). Trimming at V came to 5 bases and at J to 3 bases, leaving 5 bases not matched to a gene. The CDR3 is 14 amino acids. The CDR3 here is CASSQTGEDYGYTF. The CDR3 coding sequence is TGTGCCAGCAGCCAGACAGGGGAGGACTATGGCTACACCTTC.

CDR3 in DNA: TGCAGTGCTAGAGAGGATCACGAGCAGTACTTC. It specifies CSAREDHEQYF. The chain is built from TRBV20-1 and TRBJ2-7; no clear D. Germline assignment: CDR1 DFQATT and CDR2 SNEGSKA (reference sequence). V was cut by 0 bases and J by 5 bases, with 5 bases left in between. The CDR3 has 11 amino acids.

This chain links TRBV5-1 with TRBJ2-3; weak D call: TRBD1 (6 bases). Germline CDR1 reads SGHRS; CDR2 reads YFSETQ. The germline V and J ends were trimmed by 0 bases and 3 bases, with 14 bases remaining between them. The CDR3 is 16 residues long. The DNA for the CDR3 is TGCGCCAGCAGCTTGGCCAGGGGCGCGGGTACAGATACGCAGTATTTT. As protein: CASSLARGAGTDTQYF.

The chain links TRBV7-2 to TRBJ2-3; tentative D call: TRBD1 (5 bases). V was clipped by 0 bases and J by 0 bases, with 10 bases between them. The CDR3 consists of 16 residues. CDR1 is SGHTA and CDR2 is FQGNSA in the germline V gene. The CDR3 DNA follows: TGTGCCAGCAGCTTAGCTTGGACAACGAGCACAGATACGCAGTATTTT. Translated: CASSLAWTTSTDTQYF.

The rearrangement uses TRBV4-1 and TRBJ2-1; the D gene is possibly TRBD2 (6 bases). Trimming took 1 base from V and 3 from J, leaving 13 bases between them. The germline V gene has CDR1 MGHRA and CDR2 YSYEKL. The CDR3 extends over 16 amino acids. The CDR3 reads CASSQVQASVYNEQFF. The DNA of the CDR3 is TGCGCCAGCAGCCAAGTTCAGGCTAGCGTCTACAATGAGCAGTTCTTC.

The chain joins TRBV9 to TRBJ2-1; D ambiguous. Germline lookup yields CDR1 SGDLS and CDR2 YYNGEE. Trimming removed 1 base from V and 4 bases from J, with 0 bases in between. This CDR3 has 11 residues. The chain's CDR3 is CASSVYNEQFF. The CDR3 DNA reads as TGTGCCAGCAGCGTATACAATGAGCAGTTCTTC.

This rearrangement joins TRBV7-6 to TRBJ2-7, with a tentative D call TRBD1 (5 bases). In germline, CDR1 is SGHVS, CDR2 FNYEAQ. V was clipped by 5 bases and J by 1 base, with 12 bases between them. CDR3 length: 14 amino acids. The CDR3 DNA reads TGTGCCAGCAGCGTATCAGGGATTTCCTACGAGCAGTACTTC. Its translation is CASSVSGISYEQYF. Combining the CDR3 with reference TRBV7-6 and TRBJ2-7 gives the whole variable domain GAGVSQSPRYKVTKRGQDVALRCDPISGHVSLYWYRQALGQGPEFLTYFNYEAQQDKSGLPNDRFSAERPEGSISTLTIQRTEQRDSAMYRCASSVSGISYEQYFGPGTRLTVT.

CDR3 sequence: CASSGRDSSGYEQYF. CDR3 sequence (DNA): TGCGCCAGCAGCGGCCGGGATTCTAGCGGCTACGAGCAGTACTTC. The chain employs TRBV5-1 and TRBJ2-7, with 7 bases aligning to TRBD2. In germline, CDR1 is SGHRS, CDR2 YFSETQ. The CDR3 consists of 15 residues. V trimming: 4 bases; J trimming: 3 bases; junction bases outside the gene matches: 10.

CDR3 coding DNA: TGCGCCACCCGGGAGGAAGCGGGGGGGCCACCAGATACGCAGTATTTT. Translation gives CATREEAGGPPDTQYF. The V gene is TRBV4-1, the J gene TRBJ2-3; TRBD2 matches 10 bases. V shed 10 bases and J 4 bases; nucleotides not matched to a gene: 14. Per the germline V gene, CDR1 is MGHRA and CDR2 is YSYEKL. CDR3 length equals 16 residues.